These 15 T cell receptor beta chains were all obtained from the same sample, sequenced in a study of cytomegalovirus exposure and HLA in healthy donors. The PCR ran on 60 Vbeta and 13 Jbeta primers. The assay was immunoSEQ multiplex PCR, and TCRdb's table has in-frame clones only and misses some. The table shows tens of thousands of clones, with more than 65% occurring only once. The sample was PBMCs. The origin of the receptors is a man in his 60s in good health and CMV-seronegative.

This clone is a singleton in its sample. The CDR3 reads CASSLETSGQQFF. In DNA form, the CDR3 reads TGTGCCAGCAGCTTGGAGACTAGCGGACAGCAGTTCTTC. The chain joins TRBV5-6 to TRBJ2-1; 9 bases line up with TRBD2. Trimming cost V 0 bases and J 11 bases; bases outside gene matches: 3. CDR3 length: 13 residues. Germline CDR1 SGHDT, CDR2 YYEEEE.

CDR3 region: CASTGDSHYEQYF. The CDR3 region has the DNA TGTGCCAGCACGGGGGACAGCCACTACGAGCAGTACTTC. The rearrangement joins TRBV28 to TRBJ2-7, with D tentatively TRBD1 (7 bases). The germline gives CDR1 MDHEN, CDR2 SYDVKM. CDR3 length: 13 amino acids. The ends were cut back, 7 bases at V and 3 bases at J, with 13 bases in the middle. The full variable domain, in which reference TRBV28 and TRBJ2-7 provide the parts outside the CDR3, is DVKVTQSSRYLVKRTGEKVFLECVQDMDHENMFWYRQDPGLGLRLIYFSYDVKMKEKGDIPEGYSVSREKKERFSLILESASTNQTSMYLCASTGDSHYEQYFGPGTRLTVT.

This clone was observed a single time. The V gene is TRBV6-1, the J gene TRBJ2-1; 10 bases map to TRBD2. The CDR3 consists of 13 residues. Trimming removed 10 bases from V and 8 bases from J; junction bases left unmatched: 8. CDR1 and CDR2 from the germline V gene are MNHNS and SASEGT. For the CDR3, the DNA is TGTGCCACCTCATCTAGCGGGAGCGATGAGCAGTTCTTC. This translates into CATSSSGSDEQFF.

In nucleotides, the CDR3 is TGTGCCAGCAGCGAGACAGGGGACTACAATGAGCAGTTCTTC. Translated: CASSETGDYNEQFF. The chain recombines TRBV9 with TRBJ2-1, with 8 bases aligning to TRBD1. The CDR3 is 14 amino acids. Germline V lookup: CDR1 SGDLS, CDR2 YYNGEE. The V and J ends lost 3 bases and 3 bases, in that order; junction bases with no gene match: 2.

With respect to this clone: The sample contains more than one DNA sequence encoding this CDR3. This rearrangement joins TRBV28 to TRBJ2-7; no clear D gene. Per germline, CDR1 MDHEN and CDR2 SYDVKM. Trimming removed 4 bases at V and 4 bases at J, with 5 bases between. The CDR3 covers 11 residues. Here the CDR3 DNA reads TGTGCCAGCAGTTCCCCTTACGAGCAGTACTTC. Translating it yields CASSSPYEQYF.

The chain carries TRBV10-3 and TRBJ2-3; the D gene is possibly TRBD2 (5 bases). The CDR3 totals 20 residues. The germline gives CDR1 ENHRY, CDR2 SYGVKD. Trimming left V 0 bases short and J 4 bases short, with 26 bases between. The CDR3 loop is CAISESLAGGSGRAADTQYF. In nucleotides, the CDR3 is TGTGCCATCAGTGAGTCCTTGGCCGGTGGAAGCGGTCGAGCAGCAGATACGCAGTATTTT.

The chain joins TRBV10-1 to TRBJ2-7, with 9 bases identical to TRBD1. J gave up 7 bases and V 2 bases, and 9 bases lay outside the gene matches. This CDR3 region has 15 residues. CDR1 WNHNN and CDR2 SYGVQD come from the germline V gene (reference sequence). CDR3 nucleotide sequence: TGCGCCAGCAGTGAGAATACAGGGGGCTCGGGAGAGCAGTACTTC. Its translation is CASSENTGGSGEQYF.

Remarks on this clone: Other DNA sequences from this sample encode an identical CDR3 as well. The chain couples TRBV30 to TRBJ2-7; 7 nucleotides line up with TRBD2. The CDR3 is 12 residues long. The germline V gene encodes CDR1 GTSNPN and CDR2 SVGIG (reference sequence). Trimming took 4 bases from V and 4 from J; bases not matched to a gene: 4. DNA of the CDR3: TGTGCCTGGAAGGGAGGGACTTACGAGCAGTACTTC. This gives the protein CAWKGGTYEQYF.

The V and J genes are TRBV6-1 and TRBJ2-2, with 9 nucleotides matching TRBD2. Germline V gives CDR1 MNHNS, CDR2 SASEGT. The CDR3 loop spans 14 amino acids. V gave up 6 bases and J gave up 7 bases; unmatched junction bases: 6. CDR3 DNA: TGTGCCAGCAGGCGGGGGGGCGTGATCGGGGAGCTGTTTTTT. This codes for CASRRGGVIGELFF.

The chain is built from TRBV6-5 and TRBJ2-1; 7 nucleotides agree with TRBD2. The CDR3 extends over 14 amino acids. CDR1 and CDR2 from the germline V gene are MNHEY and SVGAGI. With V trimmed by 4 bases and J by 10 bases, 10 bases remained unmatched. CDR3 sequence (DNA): TGTGCCAGCAGTTTAAATCGACTAGCAGGGGAGCAGTTCTTC. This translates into CASSLNRLAGEQFF.

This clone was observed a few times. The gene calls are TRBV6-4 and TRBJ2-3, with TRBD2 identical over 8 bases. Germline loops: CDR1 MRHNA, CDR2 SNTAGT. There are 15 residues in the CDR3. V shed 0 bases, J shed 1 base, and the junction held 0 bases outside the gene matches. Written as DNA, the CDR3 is TGTGCCAGCAGTGACTCGCGGGGGGGCACAGATACGCAGTATTTT. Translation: CASSDSRGGTDTQYF.

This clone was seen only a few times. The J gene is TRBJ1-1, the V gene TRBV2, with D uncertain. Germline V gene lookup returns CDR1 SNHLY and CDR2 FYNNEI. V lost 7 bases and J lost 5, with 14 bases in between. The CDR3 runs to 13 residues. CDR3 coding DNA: TGTGCCAGCACCCCCGACCGGCGGACTGAAGCTTTCTTT. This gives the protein CASTPDRRTEAFF.

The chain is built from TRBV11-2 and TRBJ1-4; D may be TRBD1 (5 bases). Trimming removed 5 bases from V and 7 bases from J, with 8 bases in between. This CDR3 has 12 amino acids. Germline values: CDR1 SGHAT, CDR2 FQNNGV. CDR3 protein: CASSVTGEKLFF. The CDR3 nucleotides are TGTGCCAGCAGCGTTACAGGTGAAAAACTGTTTTTT. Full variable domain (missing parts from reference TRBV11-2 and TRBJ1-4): EAGVAQSPRYKIIEKRQSVAFWCNPISGHATLYWYQQILGQGPKLLIQFQNNGVVDDSQLPKDRFSAERLKGVDSTLKIQPAKLEDSAVYLCASSVTGEKLFFGSGTQLSVL.

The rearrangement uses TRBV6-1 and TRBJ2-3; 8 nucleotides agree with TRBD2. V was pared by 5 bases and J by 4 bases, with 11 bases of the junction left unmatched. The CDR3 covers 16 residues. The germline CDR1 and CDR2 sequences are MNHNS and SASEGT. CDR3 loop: CASSQVRRGGPDTQYF. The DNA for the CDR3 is TGTGCCAGCAGTCAAGTACGCCGGGGGGGTCCAGATACGCAGTATTTT.

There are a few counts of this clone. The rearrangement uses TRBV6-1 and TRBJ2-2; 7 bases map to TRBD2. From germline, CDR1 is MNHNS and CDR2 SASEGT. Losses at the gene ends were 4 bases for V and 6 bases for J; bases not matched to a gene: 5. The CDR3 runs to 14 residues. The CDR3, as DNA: TGTGCCAGCAGTGGGACTAGGCAGTCCGGGGAGCTGTTTTTT. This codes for CASSGTRQSGELFF.